This is a list of T cell receptor beta chains from one sample in a study of T cell repertoires in cytomegalovirus infection. TCRdb ran MiXCR on the reads and lists one entry per CDR3 protein. The sample carries a few hundred thousand distinct CDR3 sequences, 25% to 30% recorded once. These receptors' antigens are unknown. The sample here was cultured PBMCs, taken from culture after CMV antigen stimulation. These receptors all come from a human donor in good health (CMV status not recorded). Some clones in this sample may be carry-over from other donors' samples. The CDR3 runs from the conserved cysteine through the conserved F or W. The D gene is left open where the match is weak. Only some rows state a clone size, as once, few, many or a class for expanded clones.

CDR3,DNA,J,D,V,size
CASSFPGGNYGYTF,TGTGCCAGCAGCTTTCCCGGGGGGAACTATGGCTACACCTTC,TRBJ1-2,-,TRBV7-6,-
CASSQGGQSPETQYF,TGTGCCAGCAGCCAAGGGGGACAGAGCCCGGAGACCCAGTACTTC,TRBJ2-5,TRBD1,TRBV4-2,few
CASSLGGIQETQYF,TGTGCCAGCAGCTTAGGTGGAATCCAAGAGACCCAGTACTTC,TRBJ2-5,-,TRBV7-9,-
CASSAGQGNQETQYF,TGTGCCAGCAGCGCGGGACAGGGGAACCAAGAGACCCAGTACTTC,TRBJ2-5,TRBD1,TRBV9,few
CASSLTGRSGVTDTQYF,TGTGCCAGCAGCTTAACGGGGCGCAGTGGCGTCACAGATACGCAGTATTTT,TRBJ2-3,-,TRBV7-3,many
CAISEWGGEGNTIYF,TGTGCCATCAGTGAATGGGGGGGCGAAGGAAACACCATATATTTT,TRBJ1-3,-,TRBV10-3,-
CASSQDWSGRSVGEQFF,TGTGCCAGCAGCCAAGATTGGAGTGGGAGATCGGTTGGTGAGCAGTTCTTC,TRBJ2-1,-,TRBV4-2,few
CASSLRLAGVGVYEQYF,TGTGCCAGCAGTTTGAGACTAGCGGGAGTCGGGGTTTACGAGCAGTACTTC,TRBJ2-7,TRBD2,TRBV28,many
CASRSQEQGETGELFF,TGTGCCAGCAGGAGCCAAGAACAGGGGGAAACCGGGGAGCTGTTTTTT,TRBJ2-2,TRBD1,TRBV5-8,once
CASSPRSRPELFF,TGTGCCAGCAGTCCGAGGTCCCGACCTGAACTGTTTTTT,TRBJ1-4,-,TRBV28,medium-sized
CASSQDVRLAGSDEQFF,TGTGCCAGCAGCCAAGATGTTAGGTTAGCGGGGTCAGATGAGCAGTTCTTC,TRBJ2-1,TRBD2,TRBV4-2,few
CASSATGERNEKLFF,TGTGCCAGCAGCGCCACAGGGGAACGGAATGAAAAACTGTTTTTT,TRBJ1-4,TRBD1,TRBV5-6,-
CASSPGTGGLYGYTF,TGTGCCAGCAGCCCTGGGACAGGGGGTCTCTATGGCTACACCTTC,TRBJ1-2,TRBD1,TRBV7-3,-
CASSASGTENGYTF,TGTGCCAGCAGTGCCTCCGGGACTGAGAATGGCTACACCTTC,TRBJ1-2,-,TRBV25-1,-
CASRGGELNTEAFF,TGTGCCAGCAGGGGAGGTGAACTTAACACTGAAGCTTTCTTT,TRBJ1-1,-,TRBV9,many
CASREGGNTIYF,TGTGCCAGCAGAGAAGGGGGAAACACCATATATTTT,TRBJ1-3,-,TRBV7-9,-
CASSATRGQSLAFF,TGTGCCAGCAGTGCCACCCGGGGTCAGAGTTTAGCTTTCTTT,TRBJ1-1,-,TRBV6-1,-
CASEGRRTEAFF,TGTGCCAGCGAAGGGAGGAGGACTGAAGCTTTCTTT,TRBJ1-1,-,TRBV6-5,few
CASSSADRAVYGYTF,TGTGCCAGCAGCTCAGCAGACAGAGCCGTCTATGGCTACACCTTC,TRBJ1-2,-,TRBV7-9,few
CASSLEDAWGAEAFF,TGTGCCAGCAGCTTAGAGGACGCCTGGGGGGCTGAAGCTTTCTTT,TRBJ1-1,-,TRBV7-2,-
CAISESIGPYFTDTQYF,TGTGCCATCAGTGAGTCAATAGGGCCTTATTTCACAGATACGCAGTATTTT,TRBJ2-3,-,TRBV10-3,-
CASSLGTGPQETQYF,TGTGCCAGCAGCTTAGGGACAGGTCCCCAAGAGACCCAGTACTTC,TRBJ2-5,TRBD1,TRBV7-3,-
CASSHPRGEYTEAFF,TGCGCCAGCAGCCACCCTCGGGGAGAATACACTGAAGCTTTCTTT,TRBJ1-1,-,TRBV4-1,few
CASSFKMNSINGYTF,TGTGCCAGCAGTTTTAAGATGAACAGTATAAATGGCTACACCTTC,TRBJ1-2,-,TRBV28,-
CASSMRGLGEQYF,TGTGCCAGTAGTATGAGGGGTCTCGGGGAGCAGTACTTC,TRBJ2-7,-,TRBV19,-
CATSERQGLSTDTQYF,TGTGCCACCAGTGAACGACAGGGACTGAGCACAGATACGCAGTATTTT,TRBJ2-3,-,TRBV24-1,-
CASSFATPGLAGDEGYNEQFF,TGTGCCAGCAGTTTCGCCACGCCGGGACTAGCGGGAGATGAAGGTTACAATGAGCAGTTCTTC,TRBJ2-1,TRBD2,TRBV12-3/TRBV12-4,few
CASSAGTGASNYGYTF,TGTGCCAGCAGCGCCGGGACAGGGGCTTCTAACTATGGCTACACCTTC,TRBJ1-2,TRBD1,TRBV6-4,few
CASSLMGSEAFF,TGTGCCAGCAGTTTAATGGGTTCTGAAGCTTTCTTT,TRBJ1-1,-,TRBV12-3/TRBV12-4,-
CASSSSSGRNTIYF,TGTGCCAGCAGCTCCAGTTCGGGTCGAAACACCATATATTTT,TRBJ1-3,-,TRBV7-6,-
CASSQDSRDYGYTF,TGTGCCAGCAGCCAAGATAGCAGGGACTATGGCTACACCTTC,TRBJ1-2,-,TRBV3-1,-
CSVEGGGTGALIGANVLTF,TGCAGCGTTGAAGGGGGGGGGACAGGGGCCCTCATTGGGGCCAACGTCCTGACTTTC,TRBJ2-6,TRBD1,TRBV29-1,-
CASSPTASGNTIYF,TGCGCCAGCAGTCCGACAGCTTCTGGAAACACCATATATTTT,TRBJ1-3,-,TRBV10-1,-
CAIKSGARSYYNEQFF,TGTGCCATCAAGTCGGGAGCCCGGAGCTACTACAATGAGCAGTTCTTC,TRBJ2-1,-,TRBV12-3/TRBV12-4,-
CATWTSGKNTQYF,TGTGCCACCTGGACTAGCGGGAAAAATACGCAGTATTTT,TRBJ2-3,TRBD2,TRBV19,-
CASSLFPPVGVGYEQYF,TGTGCCAGCAGTTTATTCCCCCCTGTGGGAGTCGGCTACGAGCAGTACTTC,TRBJ2-7,-,TRBV27,few
CASSLNPRETQYF,TGTGCCAGCAGCTTAAACCCTAGAGAGACCCAGTACTTC,TRBJ2-5,-,TRBV7-3,-
CASSLWVSGANVLTF,TGTGCCAGCAGCTTGTGGGTCTCTGGGGCCAACGTCCTGACTTTC,TRBJ2-6,-,TRBV5-5,-
CASSLGGYVYNEQFF,TGTGCCAGCAGCTTGGGAGGCTATGTATACAATGAGCAGTTCTTC,TRBJ2-1,-,TRBV5-4,many
CASSYSSAGDGYTF,TGTGCCAGCAGTTACTCGTCGGCAGGGGATGGCTACACCTTC,TRBJ1-2,-,TRBV6-5,-
CASRRRLLETQYF,TGTGCCAGCAGACGGCGGCTCCTAGAGACCCAGTACTTC,TRBJ2-5,-,TRBV11-2,-
CSARETGSGTDYGYTF,TGCAGTGCTAGGGAGACCGGATCCGGGACAGATTATGGCTACACCTTC,TRBJ1-2,TRBD1,TRBV20-1,many
CSALQGTYGYTF,TGCAGCGCATTACAGGGGACCTATGGCTACACCTTC,TRBJ1-2,TRBD1,TRBV29-1,few
CASSRPGDSYNEQFF,TGTGCCAGCAGCCGACCGGGAGACTCCTACAATGAGCAGTTCTTC,TRBJ2-1,-,TRBV7-8,many
CASSFRDRGYNEQFF,TGTGCCAGCAGCTTCCGGGACAGGGGGTACAATGAGCAGTTCTTC,TRBJ2-1,TRBD1,TRBV11-1,-
CASSVGGQPRLQGGYTF,TGTGCCAGCAGCGTAGGAGGGCAGCCCCGATTACAGGGTGGCTACACCTTC,TRBJ1-2,-,TRBV9,-
CASSSTSGGPGELFF,TGTGCCAGCAGCTCTACTAGCGGGGGGCCCGGGGAGCTGTTTTTT,TRBJ2-2,TRBD2,TRBV7-3,-
CASSIPQSGSYNEQFF,TGTGCCAGTAGTATCCCCCAGTCAGGAAGCTACAATGAGCAGTTCTTC,TRBJ2-1,-,TRBV19,-
CASSNYYGRSRTDTQYF,TGTGCCAGCAGCAATTACTATGGCAGATCCCGCACAGATACGCAGTATTTT,TRBJ2-3,-,TRBV11-2,once
CASSQAGTGGNQPQHF,TGTGCCAGCAGCCAGGCAGGGACCGGAGGCAATCAGCCCCAGCATTTT,TRBJ1-5,-,TRBV3-1,few
CASSPRVGTGNPEQFF,TGTGCCAGCAGCCCCAGAGTAGGGACAGGGAATCCTGAGCAGTTCTTC,TRBJ2-1,TRBD1,TRBV7-9,-
CATSLRGGSTNEKLFF,TGTGCCACCAGCCTTAGGGGTGGTTCAACTAATGAAAAACTGTTTTTT,TRBJ1-4,-,TRBV15,-